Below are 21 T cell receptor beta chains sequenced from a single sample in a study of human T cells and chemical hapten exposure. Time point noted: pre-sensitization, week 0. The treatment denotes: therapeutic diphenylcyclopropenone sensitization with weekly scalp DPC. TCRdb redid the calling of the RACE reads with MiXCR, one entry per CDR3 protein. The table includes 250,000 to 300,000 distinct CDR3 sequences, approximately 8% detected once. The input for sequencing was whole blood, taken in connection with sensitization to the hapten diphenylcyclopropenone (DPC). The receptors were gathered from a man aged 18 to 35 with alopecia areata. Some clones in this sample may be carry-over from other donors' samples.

CDR3 residues: CASSYSSRGTSGSGELFF. CDR3 sequence (DNA): TGTGCCAGCAGTTACAGTAGTCGAGGGACTAGCGGGTCCGGGGAGCTGTTTTTT. The chain is built from TRBV6-5 and TRBJ2-2, with 12 bases that match TRBD2. This CDR3 has 18 amino acids. Germline V gene lookup returns CDR1 MNHEY and CDR2 SVGAGI. V shed 2 bases, J shed 6 bases, and the junction held 10 bases outside the gene matches.

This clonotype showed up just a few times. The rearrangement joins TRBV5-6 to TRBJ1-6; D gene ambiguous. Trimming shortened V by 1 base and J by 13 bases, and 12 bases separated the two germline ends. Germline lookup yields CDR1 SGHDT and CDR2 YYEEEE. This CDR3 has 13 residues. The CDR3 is CASSLYRSKPLHF. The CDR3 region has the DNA TGTGCCAGCAGCTTGTACAGAAGTAAGCCCCTCCACTTT.

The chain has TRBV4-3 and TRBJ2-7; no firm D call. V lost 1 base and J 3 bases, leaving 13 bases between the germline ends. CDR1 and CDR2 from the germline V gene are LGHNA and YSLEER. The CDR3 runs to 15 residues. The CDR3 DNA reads TGCGCCAGCAGCCAAGGCCCTGGTAGCTTCTACGAGCAGTACTTC. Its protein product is CASSQGPGSFYEQYF.

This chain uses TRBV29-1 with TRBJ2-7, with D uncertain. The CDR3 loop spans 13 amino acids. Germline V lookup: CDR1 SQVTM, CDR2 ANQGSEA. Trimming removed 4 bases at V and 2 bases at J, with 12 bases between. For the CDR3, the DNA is TGCAGCGTTGGACCAGGAATCACCTACGAGCAGTACTTC. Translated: CSVGPGITYEQYF.

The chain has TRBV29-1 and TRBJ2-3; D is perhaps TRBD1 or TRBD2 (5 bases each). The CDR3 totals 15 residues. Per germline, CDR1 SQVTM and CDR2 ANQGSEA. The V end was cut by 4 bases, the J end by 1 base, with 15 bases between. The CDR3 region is CSVGGPGLGTDTQYF. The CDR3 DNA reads TGCAGCGTTGGGGGCCCGGGGCTCGGCACAGATACGCAGTATTTT.

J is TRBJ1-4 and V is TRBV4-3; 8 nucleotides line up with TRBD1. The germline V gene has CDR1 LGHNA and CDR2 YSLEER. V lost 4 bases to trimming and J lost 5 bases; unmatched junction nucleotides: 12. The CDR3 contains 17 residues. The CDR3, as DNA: TGCGCCAGCAGCCGCGCTCACGGACAGGGCAAAAATGAAAAACTGTTTTTT. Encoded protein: CASSRAHGQGKNEKLFF.

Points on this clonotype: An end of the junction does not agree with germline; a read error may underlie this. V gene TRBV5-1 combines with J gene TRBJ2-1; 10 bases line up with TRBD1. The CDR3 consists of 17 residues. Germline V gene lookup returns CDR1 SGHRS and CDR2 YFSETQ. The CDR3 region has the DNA TGCGCCAGCAGCAAGGGGACAGGGGCCCCCTCCTTCAATGAGCAGTTCTTC. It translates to CASSKGTGAPSFNEQFF.

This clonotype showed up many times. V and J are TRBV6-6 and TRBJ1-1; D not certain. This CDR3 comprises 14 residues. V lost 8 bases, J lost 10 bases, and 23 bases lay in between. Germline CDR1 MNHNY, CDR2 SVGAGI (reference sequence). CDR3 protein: CASGDGGGSSRAFF. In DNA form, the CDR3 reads TGTGCCAGCGGGGATGGAGGAGGGTCGAGCCGAGCTTTCTTT.

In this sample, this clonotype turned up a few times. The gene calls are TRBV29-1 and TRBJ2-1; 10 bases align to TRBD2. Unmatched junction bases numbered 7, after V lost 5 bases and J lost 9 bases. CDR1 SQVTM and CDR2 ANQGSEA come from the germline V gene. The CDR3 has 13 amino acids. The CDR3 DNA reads TGCAGCGTTAGGCTAGCGGGGGAGGGTGAGCAGTTCTTC. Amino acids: CSVRLAGEGEQFF.

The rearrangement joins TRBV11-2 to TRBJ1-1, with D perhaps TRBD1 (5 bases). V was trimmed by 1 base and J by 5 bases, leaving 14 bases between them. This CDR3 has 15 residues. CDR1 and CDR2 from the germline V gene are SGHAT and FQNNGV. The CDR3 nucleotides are TGTGCCAGCAGCTTAGTAGGCGCCAGGACAACTGAAGCTTTCTTT. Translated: CASSLVGARTTEAFF.

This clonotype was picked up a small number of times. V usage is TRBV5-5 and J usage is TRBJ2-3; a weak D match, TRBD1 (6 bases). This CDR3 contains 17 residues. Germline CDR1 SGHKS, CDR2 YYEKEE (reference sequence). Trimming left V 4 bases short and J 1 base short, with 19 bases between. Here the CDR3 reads CASSQDLTGIGTDTQYF. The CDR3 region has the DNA TGTGCCAGCAGCCAAGACCTTACAGGGATAGGCACAGATACGCAGTATTTT. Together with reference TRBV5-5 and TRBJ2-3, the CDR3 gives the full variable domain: DAGVTQSPTHLIKTRGQQVTLRCSPISGHKSVSWYQQVLGQGPQFIFQYYEKEERGRGNFPDRFSARQFPNYSSELNVNALLLGDSALYLCASSQDLTGIGTDTQYFGPGTRLTVL.

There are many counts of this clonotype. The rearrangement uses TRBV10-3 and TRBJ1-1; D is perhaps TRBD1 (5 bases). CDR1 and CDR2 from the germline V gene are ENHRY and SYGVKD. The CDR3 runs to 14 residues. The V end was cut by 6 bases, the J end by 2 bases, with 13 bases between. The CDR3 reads CAISIDRGNTEAFF. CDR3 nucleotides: TGTGCCATCAGCATTGACAGAGGAAACACTGAAGCTTTCTTT.

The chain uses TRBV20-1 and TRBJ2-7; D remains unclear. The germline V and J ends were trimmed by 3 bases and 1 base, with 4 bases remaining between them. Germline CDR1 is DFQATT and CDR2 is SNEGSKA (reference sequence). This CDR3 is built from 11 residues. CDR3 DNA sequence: TGCAGTGCTAGTTTGTCCTACGAGCAGTACTTC. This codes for CSASLSYEQYF.

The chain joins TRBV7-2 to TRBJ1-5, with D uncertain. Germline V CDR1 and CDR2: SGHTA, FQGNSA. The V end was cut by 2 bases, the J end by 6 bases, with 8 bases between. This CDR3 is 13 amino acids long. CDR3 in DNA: TGTGCCAGCAGCTTATGGCCAAGTCAGCCCCAGCATTTT. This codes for CASSLWPSQPQHF. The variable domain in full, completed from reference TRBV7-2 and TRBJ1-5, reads GAGVSQSPSNKVTEKGKDVELRCDPISGHTALYWYRQSLGQGLEFLIYFQGNSAPDKSGLPSDRFSAERTGGSVSTLTIQRTQQEDSAVYLCASSLWPSQPQHFGDGTRLSIL.

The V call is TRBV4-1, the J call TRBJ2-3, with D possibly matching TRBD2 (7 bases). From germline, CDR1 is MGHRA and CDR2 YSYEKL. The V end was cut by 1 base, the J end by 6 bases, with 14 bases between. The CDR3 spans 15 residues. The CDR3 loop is CASSQAGRGGDTQYF. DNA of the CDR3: TGCGCCAGCAGCCAAGCCGGCAGGGGAGGGGATACGCAGTATTTT.

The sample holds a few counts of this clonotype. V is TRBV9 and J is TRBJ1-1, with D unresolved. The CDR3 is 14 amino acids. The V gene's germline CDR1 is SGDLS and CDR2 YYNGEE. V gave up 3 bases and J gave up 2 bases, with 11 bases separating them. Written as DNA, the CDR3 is TGTGCCAGCAGCGCCTTGACGGTTAACACTGAAGCTTTCTTT. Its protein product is CASSALTVNTEAFF.

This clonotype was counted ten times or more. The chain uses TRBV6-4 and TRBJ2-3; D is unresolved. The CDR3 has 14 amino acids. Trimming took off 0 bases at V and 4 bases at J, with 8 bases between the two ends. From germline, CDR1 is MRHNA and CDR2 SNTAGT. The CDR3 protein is CASSDSGVADTQYF. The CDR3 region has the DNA TGTGCCAGCAGTGACTCAGGAGTCGCAGATACGCAGTATTTT.

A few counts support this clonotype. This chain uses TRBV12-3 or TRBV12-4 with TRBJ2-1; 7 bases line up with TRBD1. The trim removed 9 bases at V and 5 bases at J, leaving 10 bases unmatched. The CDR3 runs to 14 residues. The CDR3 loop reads CASLQGLRNNEQFF. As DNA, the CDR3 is TGTGCCAGTTTACAGGGGCTCAGGAACAATGAGCAGTTCTTC.

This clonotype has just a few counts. The CDR3 loop is CASRPGTRTSYEQYF. The CDR3 DNA follows: TGCGCCAGCAGACCAGGGACACGTACCTCCTACGAGCAGTACTTC. This chain links TRBV5-1 with TRBJ2-7, with D possibly TRBD1 on 6 matching bases. The CDR3 extends over 15 amino acids. Germline V gene data show CDR1 as SGHRS and CDR2 as YFSETQ. V was cut by 5 bases and J by 0 bases, with 15 bases left in between.

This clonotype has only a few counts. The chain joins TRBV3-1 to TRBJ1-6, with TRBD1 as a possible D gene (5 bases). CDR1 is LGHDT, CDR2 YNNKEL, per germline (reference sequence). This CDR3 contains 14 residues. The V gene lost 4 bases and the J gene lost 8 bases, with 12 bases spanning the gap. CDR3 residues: CASSPNGGDSPLHF. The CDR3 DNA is TGTGCCAGCAGCCCGAATGGAGGGGATTCACCCCTCCACTTT.

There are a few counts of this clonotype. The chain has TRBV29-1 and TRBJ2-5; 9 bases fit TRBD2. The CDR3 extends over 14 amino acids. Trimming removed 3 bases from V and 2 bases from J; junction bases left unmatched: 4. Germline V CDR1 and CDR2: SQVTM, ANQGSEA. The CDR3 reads CSVEIAGAQETQYF. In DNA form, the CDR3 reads TGCAGCGTTGAGATAGCGGGGGCACAAGAGACCCAGTACTTC.